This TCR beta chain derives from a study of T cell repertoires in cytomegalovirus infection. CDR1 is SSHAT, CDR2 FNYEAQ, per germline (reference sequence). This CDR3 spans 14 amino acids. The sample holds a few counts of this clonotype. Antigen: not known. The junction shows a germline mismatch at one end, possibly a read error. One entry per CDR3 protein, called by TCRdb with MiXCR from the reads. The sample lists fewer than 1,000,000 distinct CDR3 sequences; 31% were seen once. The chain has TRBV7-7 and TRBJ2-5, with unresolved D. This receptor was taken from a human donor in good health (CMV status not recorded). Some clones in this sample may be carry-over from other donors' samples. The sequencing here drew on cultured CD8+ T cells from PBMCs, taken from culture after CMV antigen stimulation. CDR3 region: CASSLDKVQETQYF. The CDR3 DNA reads TGTGCTAGCAGCTTAGATAAAGTTCAAGAGACCCAGTACTTC.